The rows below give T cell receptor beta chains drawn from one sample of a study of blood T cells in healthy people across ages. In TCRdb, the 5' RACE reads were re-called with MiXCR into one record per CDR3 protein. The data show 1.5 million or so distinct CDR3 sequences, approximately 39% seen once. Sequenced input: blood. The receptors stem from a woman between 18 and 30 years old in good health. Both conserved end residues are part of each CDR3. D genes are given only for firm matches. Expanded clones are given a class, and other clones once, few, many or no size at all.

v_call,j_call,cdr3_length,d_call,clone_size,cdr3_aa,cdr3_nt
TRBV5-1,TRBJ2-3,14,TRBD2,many,CASEMTSGTDTQYF,TGCGCCAGCGAGATGACTAGCGGCACAGATACGCAGTATTTT
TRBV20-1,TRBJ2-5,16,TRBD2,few,CSARDVKREWGETQYF,TGCAGTGCTAGAGATGTGAAGCGGGAGTGGGGGGAGACCCAGTACTTC
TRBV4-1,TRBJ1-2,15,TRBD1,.,CASSPQGTASYGYTF,TGCGCCAGCAGCCCGCAAGGGACAGCATCCTATGGCTACACCTTC
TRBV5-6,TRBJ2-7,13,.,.,CASSRGTQYEQYF,TGTGCCAGCAGTCGGGGTACGCAATACGAGCAGTACTTC
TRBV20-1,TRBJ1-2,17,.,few,CSARDGAAAPSNYGYTF,TGCAGTGCTAGAGATGGGGCGGCAGCTCCCTCTAACTATGGCTACACCTTC
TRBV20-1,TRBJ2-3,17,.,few,CSANGASLMGSTDTQYF,TGCAGTGCTAATGGCGCCAGTCTGATGGGTAGCACAGATACGCAGTATTTT
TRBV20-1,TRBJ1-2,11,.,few,CSASIRNGYTF,TGCAGTGCTAGTATCAGGAATGGCTACACCTTC
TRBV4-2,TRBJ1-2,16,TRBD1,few,CASSSPGQGVSYGYTF,TGTGCCAGCAGCTCACCGGGACAGGGAGTTTCCTATGGCTACACCTTC
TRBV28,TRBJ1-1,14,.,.,CASSPGAWSTEAFF,TGTGCCAGCAGCCCAGGGGCTTGGAGTACTGAAGCTTTCTTT
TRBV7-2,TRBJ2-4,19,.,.,CASSLTRAGPTIAKNIQYF,TGTGCCAGCAGCCTAACGCGAGCCGGACCGACGATAGCCAAAAACATTCAGTACTTC
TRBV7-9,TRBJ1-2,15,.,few,CASSRSRQAHYGYTF,TGTGCCAGCAGCCGTTCCCGACAGGCACACTATGGCTACACCTTC
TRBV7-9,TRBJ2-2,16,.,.,CASSLGLAWNTGELFF,TGTGCCAGCAGCTTAGGGCTTGCTTGGAACACCGGGGAGCTGTTTTTT
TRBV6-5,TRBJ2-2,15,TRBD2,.,CASTWTRANTGELFF,TGTGCCAGCACCTGGACTAGAGCGAACACCGGGGAGCTGTTTTTT
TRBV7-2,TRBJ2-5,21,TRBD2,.,CASSLAAGNAGGPREKNEQYF,TGTGCCAGCAGCTTAGCCGCGGGGAACGCGGGGGGGCCGCGGGAAAAAAATGAGCAGTACTTC
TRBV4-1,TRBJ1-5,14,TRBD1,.,CASSQGQNDQPQHF,TGCGCCAGCAGCCAGGGACAGAACGATCAGCCCCAGCATTTT
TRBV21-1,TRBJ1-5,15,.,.,CASRTGHLGNQPQHF,TGTGCCAGCAGAACAGGCCACCTGGGCAATCAGCCCCAGCATTTT
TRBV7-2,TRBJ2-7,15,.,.,CASSPGLEIYNEQYF,TGTGCCAGCAGCCCGGGACTCGAAATATACAATGAGCAGTACTTC
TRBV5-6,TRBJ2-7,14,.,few,CASSLGYGTYEQYF,TGTGCCAGCAGCTTGGGGTACGGGACCTACGAGCAGTACTTC
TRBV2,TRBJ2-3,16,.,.,CASSPPRRDPTDTQYF,TGTGCCAGCAGCCCACCCAGGCGGGATCCTACAGATACGCAGTATTTT
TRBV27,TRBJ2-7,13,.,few,CASLRPRPYEQYF,TGTGCCAGCCTTAGGCCCAGGCCCTACGAGCAGTACTTC